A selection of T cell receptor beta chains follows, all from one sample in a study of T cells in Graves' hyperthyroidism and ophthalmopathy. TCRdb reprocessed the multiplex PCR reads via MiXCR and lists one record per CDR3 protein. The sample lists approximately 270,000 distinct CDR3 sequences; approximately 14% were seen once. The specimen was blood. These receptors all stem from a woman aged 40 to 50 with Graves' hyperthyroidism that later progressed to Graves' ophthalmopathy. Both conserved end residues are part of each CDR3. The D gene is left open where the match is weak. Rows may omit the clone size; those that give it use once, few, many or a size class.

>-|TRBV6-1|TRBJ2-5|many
CASTPGPRTQYF
TGTGCCAGCACCCCTGGGCCAAGGACCCAGTACTTC
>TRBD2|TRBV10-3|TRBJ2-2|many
CAISVSGTSGRTGELFF
TGTGCCATCAGTGTGTCCGGGACTAGCGGGAGGACCGGGGAGCTGTTTTTT
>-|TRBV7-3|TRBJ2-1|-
CASSPHSNEQFF
TGTGCCAGCAGCCCCCACTCCAATGAGCAGTTCTTC
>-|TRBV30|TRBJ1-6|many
CAWRRENSPLHF
TGTGCCTGGAGAAGGGAAAATTCACCCCTCCACTTT
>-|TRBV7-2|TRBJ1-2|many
CASSPRSGGAMTYGYTF
TGTGCCAGCAGCCCTCGATCAGGCGGGGCCATGACTTATGGCTACACCTTC
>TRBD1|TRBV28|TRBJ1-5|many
CASRRRGRNNQPQHF
TGTGCCAGCAGGAGGAGGGGGCGAAACAATCAGCCCCAGCATTTT
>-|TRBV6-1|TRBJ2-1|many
CASSEGPSAYNEQFF
TGTGCCAGCAGTGAAGGGCCTAGTGCCTACAATGAGCAGTTCTTC
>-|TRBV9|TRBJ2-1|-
CASSAPVSQNEQFF
TGTGCCAGCAGCGCCCCCGTCTCCCAGAATGAGCAGTTCTTC
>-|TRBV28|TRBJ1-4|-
CASSSNEKLFF
TGTGCCAGCAGCTCTAATGAAAAACTGTTTTTT
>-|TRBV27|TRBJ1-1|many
CASSYRNPTEAFF
TGTGCCAGCAGTTACAGGAACCCAACTGAAGCTTTCTTT
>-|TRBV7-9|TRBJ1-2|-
CASSLGGPVYGYTF
TGTGCCAGCAGCTTAGGGGGGCCCGTTTATGGCTACACCTTC
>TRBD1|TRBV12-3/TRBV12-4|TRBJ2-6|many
CASSGTLLGQLFSGANVLTF
TGTGCCAGCAGTGGAACCCTACTGGGACAGCTCTTCTCTGGGGCCAACGTCCTGACTTTC
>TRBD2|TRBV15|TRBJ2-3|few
CATSRDRSSGSLGTDTQYF
TGTGCCACCAGCAGAGATCGATCTAGCGGGAGTTTGGGCACAGATACGCAGTATTTT
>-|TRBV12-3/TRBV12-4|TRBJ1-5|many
CASSLVQQRGQPQHF
TGTGCCAGCAGTTTAGTTCAGCAACGTGGGCAGCCCCAGCATTTT
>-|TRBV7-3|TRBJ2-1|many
CASSLSRDISSYNEQFF
TGTGCCAGCAGCTTAAGCCGGGACATAAGCTCCTACAATGAGCAGTTCTTC
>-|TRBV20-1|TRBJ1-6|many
CSARFMGRSDNSPLHF
TGCAGTGCGAGGTTCATGGGGCGCTCGGATAATTCACCCCTCCACTTT
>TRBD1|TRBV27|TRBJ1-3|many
CASRPVGTVGNTIYF
TGTGCCAGCCGTCCTGTCGGGACAGTCGGAAACACCATATATTTT
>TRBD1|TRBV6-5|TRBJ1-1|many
CASSYSTGITRMNTEAFF
TGTGCCAGCAGTTACTCGACAGGGATTACAAGAATGAACACTGAAGCTTTCTTT
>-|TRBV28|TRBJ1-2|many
CASSPEGVGRTYGYTF
TGTGCCAGCAGTCCCGAGGGGGTGGGAAGAACCTATGGCTACACCTTC
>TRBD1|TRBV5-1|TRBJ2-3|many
CASSVGQGWADTQYF
TGCGCCAGCAGCGTGGGACAGGGGTGGGCAGATACGCAGTATTTT
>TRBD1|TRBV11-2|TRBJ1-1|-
CASSEFLGQGNTEAFF
TGTGCCAGCAGCGAATTTCTGGGACAGGGGAACACTGAAGCTTTCTTT
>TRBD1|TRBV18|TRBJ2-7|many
CASSPGQGEYEQYF
TGTGCCAGCTCGCCGGGACAGGGAGAATACGAGCAGTACTTC
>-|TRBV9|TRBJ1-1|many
CASSAMNTEAFF
TGTGCCAGCAGCGCCATGAACACTGAAGCTTTCTTT
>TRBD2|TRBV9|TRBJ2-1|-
CASSPWTSGREGEQFF
TGTGCCAGCAGCCCTTGGACTAGCGGGAGGGAGGGTGAGCAGTTCTTC
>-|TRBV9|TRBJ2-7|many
CASSVGAYAYEQYF
TGTGCCAGCAGCGTAGGAGCGTACGCCTACGAGCAGTACTTC
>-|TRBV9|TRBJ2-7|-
CASSVTGISYEQYF
TGTGCCAGCAGCGTAACTGGTATTTCCTACGAGCAGTACTTC
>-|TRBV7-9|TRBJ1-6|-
CASTVVGSTDSPLHF
TGTGCCAGCACCGTGGTGGGGTCGACCGATTCACCCCTCCACTTT
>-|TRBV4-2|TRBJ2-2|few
CASSQEVSPGELFF
TGTGCCAGCAGCCAAGAGGTATCCCCCGGGGAGCTGTTTTTT
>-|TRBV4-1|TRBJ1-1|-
CASSLSVVNTEAFF
TGCGCCAGCAGCCTCTCTGTGGTGAACACTGAAGCTTTCTTT
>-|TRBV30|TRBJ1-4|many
CAWDRGPGEKLFF
TGTGCCTGGGACCGCGGGCCGGGTGAAAAACTGTTTTTT
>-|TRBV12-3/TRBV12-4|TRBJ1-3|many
CASSNPGNTIYF
TGTGCCAGCAGTAATCCTGGAAACACCATATATTTT
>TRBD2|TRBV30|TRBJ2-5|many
CAWSGSGGVYF
TGTGCCTGGAGTGGAAGCGGGGGGGTGTACTTC
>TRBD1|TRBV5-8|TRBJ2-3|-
CASSLGQGDPTDTQYF
TGTGCCAGCAGCTTGGGACAGGGTGATCCCACAGATACGCAGTATTTT
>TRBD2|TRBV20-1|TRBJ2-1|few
CSARDLRTSGTGEQFF
TGCAGTGCTAGAGATCTAAGGACTAGCGGGACTGGTGAGCAGTTCTTC
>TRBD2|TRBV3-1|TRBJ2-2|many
CASSPRTSGNTGELFF
TGTGCCAGCAGCCCCCGGACTAGCGGTAACACCGGGGAGCTGTTTTTT
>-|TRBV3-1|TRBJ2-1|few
CASSQGQGHKRGYNEQFF
TGTGCCAGCAGCCAAGGTCAGGGCCATAAGAGGGGCTACAATGAGCAGTTCTTC
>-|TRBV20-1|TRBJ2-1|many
CSANSLARLDYNEQFF
TGCAGTGCTAACTCGTTAGCGAGACTCGACTACAATGAGCAGTTCTTC
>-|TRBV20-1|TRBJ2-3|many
CSAIAPPGTDTQYF
TGCAGTGCTATCGCCCCCCCGGGAACAGATACGCAGTATTTT
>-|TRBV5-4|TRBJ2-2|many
CASSRESNTGELFF
TGTGCCAGCAGCAGGGAAAGTAACACCGGGGAGCTGTTTTTT
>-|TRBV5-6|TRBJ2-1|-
CASSLLGVERPNEQFF
TGTGCCAGCAGCCTCCTCGGGGTGGAGAGGCCCAATGAGCAGTTCTTC
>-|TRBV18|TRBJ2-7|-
CASSPLGNEQYF
TGTGCCAGCTCACCACTTGGGAACGAGCAGTACTTC
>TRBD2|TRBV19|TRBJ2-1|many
CASSIADSGGSLQFF
TGTGCCAGTAGTATAGCGGATAGCGGGGGGTCACTCCAGTTCTTC
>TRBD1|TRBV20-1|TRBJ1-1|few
CSARDQWTGLSNTEAFF
TGCAGTGCTAGAGATCAATGGACAGGGCTTTCTAACACTGAAGCTTTCTTT
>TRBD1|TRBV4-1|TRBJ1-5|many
CASSVRLDLRGRIYQPQHF
TGCGCCAGCAGCGTCCGTTTAGATCTCAGGGGGCGCATTTATCAGCCCCAGCATTTT
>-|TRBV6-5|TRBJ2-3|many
CASSYSVQGPPDTQYF
TGTGCCAGCAGTTACTCGGTCCAGGGGCCGCCAGATACGCAGTATTTT
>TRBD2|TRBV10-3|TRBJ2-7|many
CAISAGTSQHEQYF
TGTGCCATCAGCGCCGGGACTAGCCAGCACGAGCAGTACTTC
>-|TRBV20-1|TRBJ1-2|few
CSATGGYTF
TGCAGTGCTACAGGTGGCTACACCTTC
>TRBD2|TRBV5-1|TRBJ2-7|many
CASSLLTSGTMDEQYF
TGCGCCAGCAGCTTGTTGACTAGCGGGACGATGGACGAGCAGTACTTC
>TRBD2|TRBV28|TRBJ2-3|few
CASLAGDIDTQYF
TGTGCCAGCCTGGCGGGAGATATCGATACGCAGTATTTT
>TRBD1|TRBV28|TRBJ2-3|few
CASRSRQGGTDTQYF
TGTGCCAGCAGATCCAGACAGGGGGGGACAGATACGCAGTATTTT
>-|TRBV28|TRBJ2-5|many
CASSLGPKETQYF
TGTGCCAGCAGCCTGGGACCTAAAGAGACCCAGTACTTC
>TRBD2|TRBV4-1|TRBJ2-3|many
CASSQVGTRYTQYF
TGCGCCAGCAGCCAAGTCGGGACTAGATATACGCAGTATTTT
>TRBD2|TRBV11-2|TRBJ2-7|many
CASSPGTSGTSYEQYF
TGTGCCAGCAGCCCTGGGACTAGCGGGACTTCCTACGAGCAGTACTTC